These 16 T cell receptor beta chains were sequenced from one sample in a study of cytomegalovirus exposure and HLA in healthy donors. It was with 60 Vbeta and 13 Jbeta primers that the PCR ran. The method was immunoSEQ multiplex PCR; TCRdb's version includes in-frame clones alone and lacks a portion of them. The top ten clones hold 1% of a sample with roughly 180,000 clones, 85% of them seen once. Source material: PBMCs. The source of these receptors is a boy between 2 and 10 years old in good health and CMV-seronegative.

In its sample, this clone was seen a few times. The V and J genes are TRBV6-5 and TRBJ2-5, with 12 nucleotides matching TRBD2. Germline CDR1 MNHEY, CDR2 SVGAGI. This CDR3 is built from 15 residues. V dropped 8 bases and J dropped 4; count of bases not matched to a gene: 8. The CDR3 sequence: CASHRTSGIGETQYF. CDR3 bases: TGTGCCAGCCACCGGACTAGCGGGATCGGAGAGACCCAGTACTTC.

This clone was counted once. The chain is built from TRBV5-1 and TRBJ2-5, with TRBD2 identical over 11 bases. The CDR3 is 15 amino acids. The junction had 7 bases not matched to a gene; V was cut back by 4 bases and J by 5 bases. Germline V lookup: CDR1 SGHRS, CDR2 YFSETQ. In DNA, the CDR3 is TGCGCCAGCAGCGCGACTAGCGGGGTAGGTGAGACCCAGTACTTC. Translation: CASSATSGVGETQYF.

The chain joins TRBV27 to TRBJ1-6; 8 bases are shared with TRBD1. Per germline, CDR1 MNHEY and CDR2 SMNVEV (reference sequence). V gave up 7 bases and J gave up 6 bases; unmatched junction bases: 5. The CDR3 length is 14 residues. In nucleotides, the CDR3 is TGTGCCAGCACGGACAGGGACGGTAATTCACCCCTCCACTTT. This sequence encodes CASTDRDGNSPLHF.

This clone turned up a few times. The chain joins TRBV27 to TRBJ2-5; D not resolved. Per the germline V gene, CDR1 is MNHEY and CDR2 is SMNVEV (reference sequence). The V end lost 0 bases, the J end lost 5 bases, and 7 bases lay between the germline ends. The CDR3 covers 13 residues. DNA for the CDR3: TGTGCCAGCAGTTTATCGAGCTTTGAGACCCAGTACTTC. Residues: CASSLSSFETQYF.

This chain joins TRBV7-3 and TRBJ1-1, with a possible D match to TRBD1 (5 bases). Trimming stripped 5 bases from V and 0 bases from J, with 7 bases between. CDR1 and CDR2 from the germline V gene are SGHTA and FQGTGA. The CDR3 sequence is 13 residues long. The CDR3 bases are TGTGCCAGCAGCCGGACAATGAACACTGAAGCTTTCTTT. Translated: CASSRTMNTEAFF.

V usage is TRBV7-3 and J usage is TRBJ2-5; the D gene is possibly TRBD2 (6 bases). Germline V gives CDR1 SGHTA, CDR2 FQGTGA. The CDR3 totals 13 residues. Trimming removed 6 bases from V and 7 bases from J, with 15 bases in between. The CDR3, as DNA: TGTGCCAGCAGTCTTACGTCCGGGGGGACCCAGTACTTC. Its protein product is CASSLTSGGTQYF.

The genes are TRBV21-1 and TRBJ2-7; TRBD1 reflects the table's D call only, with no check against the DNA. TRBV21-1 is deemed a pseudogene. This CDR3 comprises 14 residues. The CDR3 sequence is CASSTDRGSGEQYV. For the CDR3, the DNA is TGTGCCAGCAGCACGGACAGGGGAAGTGGCGAGCAGTACGTC.

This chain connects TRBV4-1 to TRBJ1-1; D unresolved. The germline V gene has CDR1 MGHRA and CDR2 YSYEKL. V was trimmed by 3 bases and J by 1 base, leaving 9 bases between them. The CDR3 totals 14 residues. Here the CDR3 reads CASSHPAGNTEAFF. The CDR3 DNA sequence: TGCGCCAGCAGCCACCCGGCAGGGAACACTGAAGCTTTCTTT.

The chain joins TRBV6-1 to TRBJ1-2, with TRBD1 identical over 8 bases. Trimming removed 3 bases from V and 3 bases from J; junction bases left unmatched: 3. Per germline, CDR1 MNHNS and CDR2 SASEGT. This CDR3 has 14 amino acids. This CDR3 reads CASSDTGGDYGYTF. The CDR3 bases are TGTGCCAGCAGTGATACAGGGGGAGACTATGGCTACACCTTC.

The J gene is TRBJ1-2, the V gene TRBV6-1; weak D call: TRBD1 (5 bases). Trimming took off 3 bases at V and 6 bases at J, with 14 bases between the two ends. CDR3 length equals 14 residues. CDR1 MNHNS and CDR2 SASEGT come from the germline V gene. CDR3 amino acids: CASSDMWGGDGYTF. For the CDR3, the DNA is TGTGCCAGCAGTGATATGTGGGGGGGGGATGGCTACACCTTC.

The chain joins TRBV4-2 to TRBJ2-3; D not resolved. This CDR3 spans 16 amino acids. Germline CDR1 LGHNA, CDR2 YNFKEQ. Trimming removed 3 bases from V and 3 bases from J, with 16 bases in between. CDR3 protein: CASSHTKTGGTDTQYF. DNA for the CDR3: TGTGCCAGCAGCCACACTAAGACGGGTGGGACAGATACGCAGTATTTT.

The CDR3 nucleotides are TGTGCCAGCAGCTTAGACTTGGGTGTGAGGGAGACCCAGTACTTC. Residues: CASSLDLGVRETQYF. The genes are TRBV5-6 and TRBJ2-5, with D hard to call. The CDR3 is 15 amino acids. Deletions cut 2 bases from V and 5 bases from J, with 16 bases between. Germline CDR1 is SGHDT and CDR2 is YYEEEE.

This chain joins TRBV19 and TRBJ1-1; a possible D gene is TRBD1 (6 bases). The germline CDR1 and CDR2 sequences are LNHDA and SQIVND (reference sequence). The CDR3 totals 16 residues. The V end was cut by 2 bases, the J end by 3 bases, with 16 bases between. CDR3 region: CASSILLGDTDTEAFF. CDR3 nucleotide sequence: TGTGCCAGTAGTATATTGCTAGGGGACACAGACACTGAAGCTTTCTTT.

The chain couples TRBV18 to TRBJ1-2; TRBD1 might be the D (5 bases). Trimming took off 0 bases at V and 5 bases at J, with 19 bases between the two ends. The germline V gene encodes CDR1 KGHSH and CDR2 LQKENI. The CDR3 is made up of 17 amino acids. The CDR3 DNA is TGTGCCAGCTCACCACCTAGCAGAGTCAGGGATGAGTATGGCTACACCTTC. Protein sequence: CASSPPSRVRDEYGYTF.

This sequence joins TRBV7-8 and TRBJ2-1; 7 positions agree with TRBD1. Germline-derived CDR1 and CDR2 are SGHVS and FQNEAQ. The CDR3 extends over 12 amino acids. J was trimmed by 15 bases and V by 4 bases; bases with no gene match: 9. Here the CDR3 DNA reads TGTGCCAGCAGCTCCGACAGGGCCCAGGGGTTCTTC. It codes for CASSSDRAQGFF.

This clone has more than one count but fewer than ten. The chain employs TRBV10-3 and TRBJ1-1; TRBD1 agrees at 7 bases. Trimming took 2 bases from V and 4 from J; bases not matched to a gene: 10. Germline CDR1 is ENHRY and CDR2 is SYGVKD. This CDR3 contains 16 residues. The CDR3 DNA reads TGTGCCATCAGTGAGCTACACAGGGGAGATGGCACTGAAGCTTTCTTT. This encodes CAISELHRGDGTEAFF.